Listed below are T cell receptor beta chains from one sample, sequenced in a study of blood T cell repertoires in COVID-19. Produced via immunoSEQ multiplex PCR; TCRdb's table is partial and in-frame only. This sample has about 270,000 clones, with 86% found just once. The sequencing sample was made of peripheral blood. Receptors were obtained from a man aged 40-50 years who had recovered from COVID-19. Each CDR3 is given with its conserved first and last residue. A D gene is named only where the DNA matches it firmly. Not all rows give a size; the values are once, few, many and, for expanded clones, a class.

J | V | D | size | DNA | CDR3
TRBJ2-7 | TRBV4-3 | . | . | TGCGCCAGCAGCCCGAGGACAGCCTACGAGCAGTACTTC | CASSPRTAYEQYF
TRBJ2-3 | TRBV9 | TRBD2 | . | TGTGCCAGCAGCGGCGGGAGGGGAGCTCTATTTGATACGCAGTATTTT | CASSGGRGALFDTQYF
TRBJ2-5 | TRBV6-2/TRBV6-3 | TRBD1 | few | TGTGCCAGCAGTACTACAGGGGGCTTGGAGACCCAGTACTTC | CASSTTGGLETQYF
TRBJ2-2 | TRBV19 | . | few | TGTGCCAGTAGTATGGGACTGATGAACACCGGGGAGCTGTTTTTT | CASSMGLMNTGELFF
TRBJ2-2 | TRBV15 | . | . | TGTGCCACCAGCAGAGATCCGGGAACCGGGGAGCTGTTTTTT | CATSRDPGTGELFF
TRBJ2-7 | TRBV6-2/TRBV6-3 | . | . | TGTGCCAGCAGTTTCGACCCCCGGGGACTCAGGTACGAGCAGTACTTC | CASSFDPRGLRYEQYF
TRBJ2-3 | TRBV5-1 | TRBD1 | . | TGCGCCAGCAGCTTGGAGGGGGCAGCAGATACGCAGTATTTT | CASSLEGAADTQYF
TRBJ2-3 | TRBV5-4 | TRBD2 | . | TGTGCCAGCAGCTTGCGGCTAGCGGCCACAGATACGCAGTATTTT | CASSLRLAATDTQYF
TRBJ2-3 | TRBV4-3 | TRBD2 | . | TGCGCCAGCAGCCAACGGCTAGCGGCCACAGATACGCAGTATTTT | CASSQRLAATDTQYF
TRBJ2-2 | TRBV10-2 | . | . | TGCGCCAGCCAAGGACTTCGTAACACCGGGGAGCTGTTTTTT | CASQGLRNTGELFF
TRBJ1-1 | TRBV5-1 | TRBD1 | . | TGCGCCAGCAGCGCTACAGGGGGCGGTCGTTACGCCCCATTCTCGAACACTGAAGCTTTCTTT | CASSATGGGRYAPFSNTEAFF
TRBJ2-7 | TRBV19 | . | . | TGTGCCAGCCGGGATTCGGCGGGGTACGAGCAGTACTTC | CASRDSAGYEQYF
TRBJ2-7 | TRBV6-2/TRBV6-3 | TRBD2 | . | TGTGCCAGCAGTTCGACCAGCCCCAACCCGACTAGCGGGAGGGCCTACGAGCAGTACTTC | CASSSTSPNPTSGRAYEQYF
TRBJ2-7 | TRBV5-1 | TRBD2 | . | TGCGCCAGCAGCTTGGATCCGGGAGGTATCGACGAGCAGTACTTC | CASSLDPGGIDEQYF
TRBJ1-6 | TRBV4-3 | TRBD1 | . | TGCGCCAGCAGCCAACGGGACAGACGGCCCCCCCTCCACTTT | CASSQRDRRPPLHF
TRBJ2-2 | TRBV7-2 | TRBD1 | . | TGTGCCAGCAGCTTGCAGGGGGCGGTAAGGAACACCGGGGAGCTGTTTTTT | CASSLQGAVRNTGELFF
TRBJ2-7 | TRBV2 | . | once | TGTGCCAGCAGTCTAGGCTACGGGTACGAGCAGTACTTC | CASSLGYGYEQYF
TRBJ1-3 | TRBV9 | TRBD1 | . | TGTGCCAGCAGCGTAAAATCGACAGGGGGAGGAAACACCATATATTTT | CASSVKSTGGGNTIYF
TRBJ1-2 | TRBV4-3 | TRBD1 | . | TGCGCCAGCAGCCGAACGGACAGGGCCGGCAATGGCTACACCTTC | CASSRTDRAGNGYTF
TRBJ2-2 | TRBV6-6 | TRBD1 | . | TGTGCCAGCAGTTACTCGATGGGACAGGGCGCCGGGGAGCTGTTTTTT | CASSYSMGQGAGELFF
TRBJ2-1 | TRBV28 | . | . | TGTGCCAGCAGGGCCGGGACTCGGGTGGGTGAGCAGTTCTTC | CASRAGTRVGEQFF
TRBJ1-2 | TRBV27 | . | . | TGTGCCAGCAGTTTATCGTCAAGAGTCTATGGCTACACCTTC | CASSLSSRVYGYTF
TRBJ1-5 | TRBV6-4 | . | . | TGTGCCAGCAGTGACGTACCAAGATCTCACGGCGGTATTATTAATCAGCCCCAGCATTTT | CASSDVPRSHGGIINQPQHF
TRBJ1-1 | TRBV7-9 | . | . | TGTGCCAGCAAGCAGGGAACCTACACTGAAGCTTTCTTT | CASKQGTYTEAFF
TRBJ1-4 | TRBV6-5 | . | . | TGTGCCAGCAGTAGCGCTCAAGGGGCTTACGAAAAACTGTTTTTT | CASSSAQGAYEKLFF
TRBJ2-7 | TRBV6-5 | TRBD2 | few | TGTGCCAGCAGAAGACTAGCGGGAGGGGCCTACGAGCAGTACTTC | CASRRLAGGAYEQYF
TRBJ1-2 | TRBV5-4 | . | . | TGTGCCAGCAGCGCCGGAGGGGCGGCTTGGGACTATGGCTACACCTTC | CASSAGGAAWDYGYTF
TRBJ2-7 | TRBV7-9 | TRBD1 | . | TGTGCCAGCAGCTCCGGACAGGGGCTTAAGGAGCAGTACTTC | CASSSGQGLKEQYF
TRBJ1-5 | TRBV18 | . | once | TGTGCCAGCGCTCCCGGCGGGCGCAATCAGCCCCAGCATTTT | CASAPGGRNQPQHF
TRBJ2-5 | TRBV4-3 | TRBD2 | . | TGCGCCAGCAGCCAAGGCGCCGGGGTAGGGAGGGCGGCCCAAGAGACCCAGTACTTC | CASSQGAGVGRAAQETQYF
TRBJ2-3 | TRBV7-9 | . | few | TGTGCCAGCAGCAGTCCGCTACGAAACACAGATACGCAGTATTTT | CASSSPLRNTDTQYF
TRBJ2-1 | TRBV7-3 | TRBD2 | . | TGTGCCAGCAGCCCCTTAGCGGGGTTCTACAATGAGCAGTTCTTC | CASSPLAGFYNEQFF
TRBJ1-1 | TRBV30 | . | few | TGTGCCTGGAGTCAGGGGTATGGGGCTGAAGCTTTCTTT | CAWSQGYGAEAFF
TRBJ1-3 | TRBV10-3 | . | few | TGTGCCATCAGTGGTTATAGGGGAGGAAACACCATATATTTT | CAISGYRGGNTIYF
TRBJ2-2 | TRBV7-2 | TRBD2 | . | TGTGCCAGCAGCTTAGGGCTAGCGGGGGTCCGGGAGCTGTTTTTT | CASSLGLAGVRELFF
TRBJ2-5 | TRBV4-1 | TRBD2 | . | TGCGCCAGCAGCCAAACCCAGCGGGGTCCCCAAGAGACCCAGTACTTC | CASSQTQRGPQETQYF
TRBJ2-7 | TRBV18 | TRBD2 | . | TGTGCCAGCTCACCATATTCCCAGGGAGGGACCTACGAGCAGTACTTC | CASSPYSQGGTYEQYF
TRBJ2-7 | TRBV2 | TRBD2 | . | TGTGCCACCTCTAGCGGCTCCCGCGAGCAGTACTTC | CATSSGSREQYF
TRBJ2-3 | TRBV11-2 | TRBD2 | . | TGTGCCAGCAGCGCTGGGGGGAGGGGCACAGATACGCAGTATTTT | CASSAGGRGTDTQYF
TRBJ2-7 | TRBV3-1/TRBV3-2 | . | . | TGTGCCAGCAGCCAAGGAGACAGGAGCGCTTACGAGCAGTACTTC | CASSQGDRSAYEQYF
TRBJ2-2 | TRBV7-2 | TRBD2 | . | TGTGCCAGCAGTATCGGGAGCGGGGGAGTAGGCACCGGGGAGCTGTTTTTT | CASSIGSGGVGTGELFF
TRBJ2-5 | TRBV15 | TRBD1 | . | TGTGCCACCAGCAGAGATTTAGGTGCGGACAGGGGGACCCAGTACTTC | CATSRDLGADRGTQYF
TRBJ1-1 | TRBV10-3 | . | . | TGTGCCAGCCTGGGAGGAGGGAACACTGAAGCTTTCTTT | CASLGGGNTEAFF
TRBJ2-5 | TRBV11-2 | TRBD2 | . | TGTGCCAGCAGCCCCTGGGGCGGGGGGGCTTTGGAGACCCAGTACTTC | CASSPWGGGALETQYF
TRBJ2-1 | TRBV11-1 | TRBD2 | . | TGTGCCAGCAGCCATCTAGCGGGACCCTACAATGAGCAGTTCTTC | CASSHLAGPYNEQFF
TRBJ2-3 | TRBV7-8 | TRBD1 | . | TGTGCCAGCAGCTTCGAGGGGGCCTATGATACGCAGTATTTT | CASSFEGAYDTQYF
TRBJ2-3 | TRBV12-3/TRBV12-4 | . | . | TGTGCCAGCAGTTTTAGAGGGACAGATACGCAGTATTTT | CASSFRGTDTQYF
TRBJ2-7 | TRBV5-8 | TRBD1 | . | TGTGCCAGCAGCCCCGGGACAGGCGGACCTTTTACCTACGAGCAGTACTTC | CASSPGTGGPFTYEQYF
TRBJ2-7 | TRBV4-2 | TRBD2 | . | TGTGCCAGCAGCCAGGGACTAGCGGGAGTCAGCTACGAGCAGTACTTC | CASSQGLAGVSYEQYF
TRBJ1-2 | TRBV2 | . | once | TGTGCCAGCAGTGAAGAATTAGCTAACTATGGCTACACCTTC | CASSEELANYGYTF
TRBJ1-3 | TRBV11-3 | . | . | TGTGCCAGCAGCCCCAGATCTGGAAACACCATATATTTT | CASSPRSGNTIYF
TRBJ2-1 | TRBV11-2 | . | . | TGTGCCAGCAGCACGTACACATGGGAGCAGTTCTTC | CASSTYTWEQFF
TRBJ2-5 | TRBV11-3 | TRBD2 | . | TGTGCCAGCAGCTTAGGTGCGGGGGGGCCAGAGACCCAGTACTTC | CASSLGAGGPETQYF
TRBJ1-2 | TRBV27 | TRBD1 | . | TGTGCCAGCAGACGGTTGGACGGGACAGGCCGCCTCTATGGCTACACCTTC | CASRRLDGTGRLYGYTF
TRBJ2-5 | TRBV5-5 | . | . | TGTGCCAGCGCCAACAGCGGGCAGTATTGGGGGACCCAGTACTTC | CASANSGQYWGTQYF